This paragraph covers one T cell receptor (beta chain) sequence. There is no known antigen for this receptor. The sample holds no much larger clone one base away, and base qualities are not on file. The sample belongs to a study of T cells after yellow fever vaccination (dated by TCRdb to about 2019). For the wider study: The SMART-Seq v4 Ultra Low Input RNA kit was used to prepare libraries from fractions with low cell numbers. Blood was collected at multiple timepoints before and after primary and secondary immunization, and bulk PBMC replicates and cell subsets were isolated. Bulk TCR alpha and beta repertoires were sequenced longitudinally to track T-cell clones before and after primary and booster YFV17D yellow fever vaccination. Two healthy male donors made up the cohort, one aged 18 to 29 years and the other aged 30 to 40 years.

Overall study outcomes, separate from this receptor: The secondary T-cell response was found to be weaker but faster than the primary response, with a peak reached on day 5 rather than on day 15. Because the study included only a couple of donors, the extent to which the findings can be generalized is limited. Computational filtering was required because FACS-sorted repertoires could contain abundant contaminating clonotypes from the bulk population. After the booster, most clones that had expanded after primary vaccination were detected again (roughly 96% of CD4 and 88% of CD8), suggesting broad maintenance of memory. A small fraction of clonotypes showed up in both the CD4 and CD8 compartments, probably as a result of convergent recombination.

Taken from the germline V gene, the CDR1 and CDR2 loops are SGHRS and YFSETQ. The CDR3 covers 14 residues, taking in both the cysteine and the phenylalanine. The retained sequence is limited to the CDR3, 42 bases, with the frame set at the first base. Trimmed from V: 2 bases; trimmed from J: 5 bases; junction bases lacking a gene match: 6. Instrument on record: Illumina NovaSeq 6000. TCR cDNA was synthesized by 5'RACE template switching, which introduced a universal primer site and unique molecular identifiers. cDNA synthesis was primed from both the TCR alpha and TCR beta constant segments. Two PCR steps were used to amplify libraries, with sample barcodes and sequencing adapters being added in the second step. Sequencing of the libraries was done on either Illumina HiSeq 2500 (2x100 bp) or NovaSeq (2x150 bp). From the authors' description of their analysis: MIGEC handled demultiplexing of reads and collapsing into UMI consensus sequences, while MiXCR performed V(D)J alignment. Vaccine-responding clonotypes were identified with edgeR using replicate PBMC samples, with FDR below 0.01 and a log2 fold change above 5 up to day 15 being required. Bulk clonotypes were assigned CD4 or CD8 identity according to which sequenced CD4 or CD8 repertoire held them at higher abundance. TCRdb cleaned the public reads at Q25 with fastp, built clones with MiXCR and kept in-frame beta chains. Entries are consolidated by CDR3 protein sequence, retaining the most common genes and DNA. The V and J calls come from TCRdb's annotation, not from the publication. The sample profile shows nearly 300,000 distinct CDR3 sequences; around 9.3% of them were found once. The top ten clonotypes cover around 3.1% of the sample.

The treatment or condition label of this sample denotes: live attenuated yellow fever vaccine strain. PBMCs were isolated from peripheral blood using a standard Ficoll-Paque protocol. CD4 and CD8 T-cell fractions were isolated with Dynabeads CD4 and CD8 positive selection kits. TriZol was used to extract RNA from bulk PBMCs, CD4 and CD8 fractions, and dextramer-positive and dextramer-negative fractions. The source is a man younger than 30 who received the YFV17D yellow fever vaccine. Material: CD4+ T cells sorted from PBMCs, obtained 5 days after the yellow fever booster vaccination. The receptor chain draws on TRBV5-1 and TRBJ2-5, and TRBD1 matches 7 of the central bases. The nucleotide sequence is given as TGCGCCAGCAGCTTTCAGGGGGTGGCCGAGACCCAGTACTTC. It translates as CASSFQGVAETQYF.